This T cell receptor beta chain was captured by sequencing in a study of beta chain features in type 1 diabetes. Whole-study results and caveats: Type 1 diabetes patients had fewer VDJ junction insertions and more deletions. Researchers report that Type 1 diabetes patients had moderately but significantly shorter TCRB CDR3s across all four CD4+ subsets. The naive, central memory and Treg TCRB repertoires showed an apparent similarity that was greater among patients than among healthy donors.

The whole isolated RNA underwent reverse transcription, so sequencing captured expressed TCRB transcripts. TCRdb's table, derived via immunoSEQ multiplex PCR, lists solely in-frame clones and lacks some. Among about 340,000 clones listed, roughly 13% were seen once. Germline CDR1 is KGHSH and CDR2 is LQKENI. Losses at the gene ends were 2 bases for V and 2 bases for J; bases not matched to a gene: 2. The CDR3 is made up of 15 amino acids. This clone was seen a handful of times. Antigen specificity is unknown. Other DNA sequences in the sample encode the same CDR3. Sorting produced populations that all topped 95% purity.

The clonotype was recovered from a woman aged 18-30 years with type 1 diabetes. This chain connects TRBV18 to TRBJ2-3; 9 nucleotides line up with TRBD1. Sequencing used naive CD4+ T cells from blood. DNA for the CDR3: TGTGCCAGCTCACCAGGACAGGGGTCCACAGATACGCAGTATTTT. Residues: CASSPGQGSTDTQYF.